This T cell receptor (beta chain) was captured in a study of graft-versus-host responses after intestinal transplantation. TCRdb keeps only in-frame clones here, not all; method: immunoSEQ multiplex PCR. The data show about 120,000 clones, about 95% seen once. A note on this clone: What it binds is unknown.

Germline values: CDR1 MDHEN, CDR2 SYDVKM. The junction had 6 bases not matched to a gene; V was cut back by 3 bases and J by 1 base. The CDR3 has 15 amino acids. Whole-study findings and limits: High graft-versus-host to host-versus-graft T cell clonal ratios marked allografts of patients with graft-donor macrochimerism.

Material: unstimulated CD8+ T cells sorted from spleen or lymph node cells, obtained before intestinal transplant. The sequence came from a human donor who received an intestinal transplant. This sequence joins TRBV28 and TRBJ2-7; 7 bases align to TRBD1. CDR3 nucleotides: TGTGCCAGCAGTTTTCGACAGGGCCCATCCTACGAGCAGTACTTC. Its protein product is CASSFRQGPSYEQYF.